This TCR beta chain was sequenced for a study of T cell responses to AZD1222 COVID-19 vaccine listed by TCRdb under 2021. For context, the study as a whole: Because spike-specific TCR depth and breadth did not differ between the two schedules, AZD1222 recipients who got a second dose at roughly 4 weeks were pooled with those who got a second dose at roughly 12 weeks. A total of about 230 trial participants underwent TCR sequencing, of whom some 210 received two doses of AZD1222 and about 25 received two doses of the MenACWY control vaccine. Enrollment into the trials was organized by age into subgroups of 18-55, 56-69 and 70-plus years, and those subgroups contained approximately 160, 26 and 62 TCR-sequenced participants, respectively.

The CDR3, cysteine through phenylalanine, is 15 amino acids long. Left in the record is the CDR3 DNA by itself, 45 bases read in frame from the first base. Via the germline V gene (reference sequence), CDR1 is LNHNV and CDR2 YYDKDF. V drops 1 base and J drops 3 bases, leaving 13 bases in between. On this clone itself: Its cognate antigen has yet to be identified. Per-base quality was not reported, and no clone a single base away is much larger than it.

The CDR3 regions of human TCRbeta chains were analyzed by immunosequencing. The authors' analysis ran thus. TCRs in the repertoires were matched against a reference library of SARS-CoV-2-specific TCRs that had been generated with the MIRA antigen-specificity platform. Breadth was defined as the fraction of unique TCRs that were SARS-CoV-2-associated. Depth was defined as the fraction of total T cells that were SARS-CoV-2-associated. Using the MIRA data, every spike-specific TCR was mapped to the spike region that the TCR reacted to and assigned to either a CD4 or a CD8 class. Log10-transformed breadth and depth values were compared by one-way ANOVA with Sidak's multiple comparisons tests. TCRdb's version of the immuneACCESS table is confined to in-frame rearrangements and falls short of the full clone set. An unresolved V gene accounts for under half of the shortfall where checked; the remainder is of unknown origin. The V and J calls and the clone size are those of that table, but D and trimming were determined from the DNA. This sample holds some 100,000 clones; around 87% were observed only once. 4.5% to 5.5% of the sample comes from the top ten.

Study-wide findings and limitations: After two AZD1222 doses, both the breadth and the depth of spike-specific TCRs were significantly higher than at day 0 and than in MenACWY recipients. Conclusions about previously exposed vaccinees are limited, since just 5 to 7 AZD1222 recipients were seropositive for SARS-CoV-2 at baseline. Epitopes outside the regions mutated in the B.1.351 and B.1.1.7 variants were reportedly recognized by nearly half of the unique spike-specific TCRs. Participants were mostly white British, with more females than males. The authors suggested clonal diversity may have been underestimated. The 56-69-year group was small, and its depth increase did not reach significance, likely because of low power. Because no day 14 peak-response samples were available, the repertoires could be characterized only after the peak T cell response. The vaccine-associated CD4 TCRs covered the entire spike protein, and the dominant responses fell in regions 160-218 and 743-854.

This sample's time point label indicates: baseline before first vaccination. Samples from vaccinated people were obtained from the UK trials COV001 and COV002, which included a single-blind randomized controlled phase 2/3 trial of AZD1222 (ChAdOx1 nCoV-19) in healthy adults. For TCRbeta chain sequencing, PBMC samples were collected from trial participants at day 0 and at day 28 after the second dose. The TCR sequence derives from an adult in good health. Recombination connected TRBV15 to TRBJ2-7, with the D assignment possibly TRBD1 or TRBD2, given 6 matching bases for each. Sequenced here: peripheral blood, sampled on day 0 of AZD1222 vaccination. The DNA sequence is given as TGTGCCACCAGCAGAGGGGACACTAGCATCTACGAGCAGTACTTC. Its protein reads: CATSRGDTSIYEQYF.